The next 10 T cell receptor beta chains were all read from a single sample in a study of human T cells and chemical hapten exposure. Time point described: patch test 1, 2 weeks after DPC sensitization. Treatment defined: therapeutic diphenylcyclopropenone sensitization with weekly scalp DPC. TCRdb analysed the RACE reads with MiXCR anew, one entry per CDR3 protein. The sample has around 100,000 distinct CDR3 sequences; more than 9.5% are singletons. Sample: whole blood, taken in connection with sensitization to the hapten diphenylcyclopropenone (DPC). Receptor source: a woman between 35 and 50 years old with alopecia areata. Some clones in this sample may be carry-over from other donors' samples.

This clonotype was counted ten times or more. The CDR3 DNA sequence: TGTGCCAGCAGTTACTCGGACAGAGCTAATCAGCCCCAGCATTTT. Encoded protein: CASSYSDRANQPQHF. The chain joins TRBV6-2 or TRBV6-3 to TRBJ1-5; D is possibly TRBD1 (6 bases). The V and J ends lost 0 bases and 4 bases respectively, with 10 bases between them. This CDR3 has 15 residues. Per the germline V gene, CDR1 is MNHEY and CDR2 is SVGEGT.

The V and J genes are TRBV12-3 or TRBV12-4 and TRBJ2-7, with no clear D. V lost 6 bases, J lost 6 bases, and 18 bases lay in between. CDR3 size: 14 residues. The CDR3: CASSPQGTLGEQYF. For the CDR3, the DNA is TGTGCCAGCAGCCCTCAAGGTACCCTGGGCGAGCAGTACTTC.

This clonotype was counted many times. The chain employs TRBV7-2 and TRBJ2-7; D remains ambiguous. Germline loops: CDR1 SGHTA, CDR2 FQGNSA. This CDR3 spans 12 amino acids. Trimming left V 2 bases short and J 6 bases short, with 8 bases between. The CDR3 bases are TGTGCCAGCAGCTTATTTGTTAGCGAGCAGTACTTC. Translating gives CASSLFVSEQYF.

In this sample, this clonotype turned up many times. This chain links TRBV7-9 with TRBJ1-1; D gene uncertain. Germline values: CDR1 SEHNR, CDR2 FQNEAQ (reference sequence). The V gene lost 6 bases and the J gene lost 5 bases, with 19 bases spanning the gap. This CDR3 contains 15 residues. The CDR3 nucleotides read TGTGCCAGCAGTCCAACCAGGAGGCGGGAAACTGAAGCTTTCTTT. Translation: CASSPTRRRETEAFF. Based on the CDR3 plus reference TRBV7-9 and TRBJ1-1, the full variable domain is DTGVSQNPRHKITKRGQNVTFRCDPISEHNRLYWYRQTLGQGPEFLTYFQNEAQLEKSRLLSDRFSAERPKGSFSTLEIQRTEQGDSAMYLCASSPTRRRETEAFFGQGTRLTVV.

This clonotype has at least ten counts. V usage is TRBV5-1 and J usage is TRBJ2-2; no clear D. V gave up 4 bases and J gave up 0 bases, with 10 bases separating them. The CDR3 totals 15 residues. CDR1 SGHRS and CDR2 YFSETQ come from the germline V gene. This chain's CDR3 is CASSQDIPNTGELFF. CDR3 nucleotides: TGCGCCAGCAGCCAAGACATCCCGAACACCGGGGAGCTGTTTTTT.

The rearrangement uses TRBV12-3 or TRBV12-4 and TRBJ1-5; D not resolved. The CDR3 covers 11 residues. Trimming shortened V by 8 bases and J by 5 bases, and 7 bases separated the two germline ends. The CDR3 loop is CASAADQPQHF. DNA of the CDR3: TGTGCCAGCGCGGCCGATCAGCCCCAGCATTTT.

This clonotype was found many times. The V call is TRBV29-1, the J call TRBJ2-1, with 7 bases lining up with TRBD1. There are 12 residues in the CDR3. Per germline, CDR1 SQVTM and CDR2 ANQGSEA. The V gene end was trimmed by 3 bases and the J gene end by 6 bases; junction bases not matched to a gene: 2. The CDR3 DNA sequence: TGCAGCGTTGACGACAGGGCCAATGAGCAGTTCTTC. It yields the protein CSVDDRANEQFF.

This clonotype was detected a few times. The V and J genes are TRBV20-1 and TRBJ2-3; 9 nucleotides align to TRBD2. Unmatched junction bases numbered 12, after V lost 1 base and J lost 4 bases. The CDR3 runs 17 residues. The germline gives CDR1 DFQATT, CDR2 SNEGSKA (reference sequence). This CDR3 is CSARGTSAGGIADTQYF. CDR3 nucleotide sequence: TGCAGTGCTAGAGGGACTAGCGCGGGAGGGATCGCAGATACGCAGTATTTT.

The chain has TRBV27 and TRBJ2-3, with TRBD2 as a possible D gene (7 bases). V lost 6 bases and J lost 6, with 19 bases in between. CDR3 length: 15 residues. Germline V gene data show CDR1 as MNHEY and CDR2 as SMNVEV (reference sequence). The CDR3 nucleotides are TGTGCCAGCAGCCTAAAGGGGGGGCGTTGGGATACGCAGTATTTT. This sequence encodes CASSLKGGRWDTQYF.

This clonotype was seen a few times. This chain joins TRBV7-2 and TRBJ2-1; no clear D. Germline lookup yields CDR1 SGHTA and CDR2 FQGNSA. V lost 1 base, J lost 1 base, and 11 bases lay in between. The CDR3 has 16 residues. CDR3 sequence reads: CASSLVSRASYNEQFF. CDR3 coding DNA: TGTGCCAGCAGCTTAGTTAGCCGCGCTTCCTACAATGAGCAGTTCTTC. The full variable domain, its missing parts supplied by reference TRBV7-2 and TRBJ2-1, is GAGVSQSPSNKVTEKGKDVELRCDPISGHTALYWYRQSLGQGLEFLIYFQGNSAPDKSGLPSDRFSAERTGGSVSTLTIQRTQQEDSAVYLCASSLVSRASYNEQFFGPGTRLTVL.